This TCR beta chain came from a study of spatial heterogeneity in lung cancer. TCRdb processed the 5' RACE reads anew with MiXCR; each CDR3 protein has one entry. In the table there are 10,000 to 12,000 distinct CDR3 sequences, 12% of which are singletons. Noted time point: sample taken at primary tumor resection. The authors sequenced whole RNA from tumor, nontumor lung or frozen PBMC without sorting. The CDR3 totals 15 residues. Trimming left V 6 bases short and J 2 bases short, with 16 bases between. Germline V gene lookup returns CDR1 KGHSH and CDR2 LQKENI. This clonotype was observed at least ten times. No antigen is known for it. Study-wide findings and caveats: Expanded TCRs that were ubiquitous or regional had counts tracking ubiquitous and regional nonsynonymous mutations, respectively. Higher tumor mutation counts went along with higher counts of expanded intratumoral alpha and beta TCRs.

The sequence was obtained from a female donor with early-stage non-small cell lung cancer. The V and J genes are TRBV18 and TRBJ1-1; D is unclear. This sample comprised lung tumor tissue, obtained at surgery. CDR3 sequence: CASSPTETVNTEAFF. DNA of the CDR3: TGTGCCAGCTCTCCCACAGAGACTGTAAACACTGAAGCTTTCTTT.